These 26 T cell receptor beta chains were sequenced from one sample in a study of T cells in Graves' hyperthyroidism and ophthalmopathy. Using RNA transcripts as the source, TCR beta CDR3 regions were amplified. First-round RT-PCR targeting the TCR CDR3 was performed with the HTBI primer set. TCRdb reanalysed the multiplex PCR reads using MiXCR and keeps one entry per CDR3 protein. The data hold hundreds of thousands of distinct CDR3 sequences, with more than 14% observed a single time. Sequenced: blood. All receptors come from a woman in her 50s with Graves' ophthalmopathy.

This chain connects TRBV6-1 to TRBJ2-1; no definite D call. This CDR3 comprises 17 residues. The V and J ends lost 4 bases and 0 bases respectively, with 16 bases between them. Germline V gene data show CDR1 as MNHNS and CDR2 as SASEGT. CDR3 DNA sequence: TGTGCCAGCAGTGGAGTTACCATGACCTCCTCCTACAATGAGCAGTTCTTC. Protein: CASSGVTMTSSYNEQFF.

This clonotype was counted only a few times. The V call is TRBV6-2 or TRBV6-3, the J call TRBJ2-2, with TRBD1 identical over 7 bases. Germline trimming cut 7 bases from V and 3 bases from J; bases unmatched to any gene: 11. Germline CDR1 reads MNHEY; CDR2 reads SVGEGT. This CDR3 spans 16 amino acids. This chain's CDR3 is CASTFQQGWYTGELFF. For the CDR3, the DNA is TGTGCCAGCACTTTCCAACAGGGGTGGTACACCGGGGAGCTGTTTTTT.

In this sample, this clonotype turned up a few times. The chain links TRBV28 to TRBJ2-1; no clear D. This CDR3 spans 13 amino acids. CDR1 is MDHEN, CDR2 SYDVKM, per germline. Trimming stripped 8 bases from V and 0 bases from J, with 8 bases between. The CDR3 loop is CASSISSYNEQFF. CDR3 nucleotide sequence: TGTGCCAGCTCCATAAGCTCCTACAATGAGCAGTTCTTC.

The V call is TRBV28, the J call TRBJ1-6, with 9 bases lining up with TRBD1. Looked up from germline, CDR1 is MDHEN and CDR2 is SYDVKM. Losses at the gene ends were 7 bases for V and 0 bases for J; bases not matched to a gene: 7. This CDR3 region has 17 residues. The chain's CDR3 is CASIAGTGSSYNSPLHF. CDR3 nucleotide sequence: TGTGCCAGCATAGCCGGGACAGGGAGCTCCTATAATTCACCCCTCCACTTT.

To note about this clonotype: This may be a read error, as it is one base from a much larger clone. The chain links TRBV28 to TRBJ2-7; D is unresolved. From germline, CDR1 is MDHEN and CDR2 SYDVKM. The CDR3 totals 12 residues. The V end lost 7 bases, the J end lost 3 bases, and 10 bases lay between the germline ends. In DNA, the CDR3 is TGTGCCAGCAATAAGATGTACTACGAGCAGTACTTC. It translates to CASNKMYYEQYF. Supplemented by reference TRBV28 and TRBJ2-7, the full variable domain reads DVKVTQSSRYLVKRTGEKVFLECVQDMDHENMFWYRQDPGLGLRLIYFSYDVKMKEKGDIPEGYSVSREKKERFSLILESASTNQTSMYLCASNKMYYEQYFGPGTRLTVT.

On this clonotype itself: At one end the junction does not follow the germline gene, possibly because of a read error. This chain joins TRBV20-1 and TRBJ1-5; D unclear. The germline gives CDR1 DFQATT, CDR2 SNEGSKA (reference sequence). The CDR3 is 16 amino acids. The CDR3 bases are TGCAGTGCGAGAGGAGGTGCGGGAAGTGGCAATCAGCCCCAGCATTTT. This codes for CSARGGAGSGNQPQHF.

This clonotype was seen ten or more times. The chain has TRBV5-1 and TRBJ2-1; 13 bases map to TRBD2. The V gene end was trimmed by 0 bases and the J gene end by 9 bases; junction bases not matched to a gene: 3. The CDR3 sequence is 15 residues long. Germline V gives CDR1 SGHRS, CDR2 YFSETQ. This CDR3 reads CASSLGTSGRTEQFF. As DNA, the CDR3 is TGCGCCAGCAGCTTGGGGACTAGCGGGAGAACTGAGCAGTTCTTC.

This clonotype has only a few counts. This sequence joins TRBV5-1 and TRBJ2-6; 8 positions agree with TRBD1. Germline-derived CDR1 and CDR2 are SGHRS and YFSETQ. The CDR3 spans 17 residues. Trimming removed 6 bases from V and 3 bases from J; junction bases left unmatched: 11. CDR3 sequence reads: CASTPSGGADGANVLTF. The CDR3 bases are TGCGCCAGCACCCCATCAGGGGGCGCGGATGGGGCCAACGTCCTGACTTTC.

A few counts support this clonotype. The V call is TRBV24-1, the J call TRBJ2-7; 8 bases align to TRBD2. The CDR3 runs 16 residues. Per the germline V gene, CDR1 is KGHDR and CDR2 is SFDVKD. The V segment lost 4 bases and the J segment 2 bases; nucleotides outside the gene matches: 9. The CDR3 loop reads CATSDLDGRETYEQYF. Here the CDR3 DNA reads TGTGCCACCAGTGACCTGGACGGGAGGGAAACCTACGAGCAGTACTTC.

This clonotype turned up a few times. The chain uses TRBV19 and TRBJ2-4, with D unresolved. Per the germline V gene, CDR1 is LNHDA and CDR2 is SQIVND (reference sequence). This CDR3 spans 13 amino acids. Trimming pared 4 bases from V and 5 bases from J, leaving 9 bases between. CDR3 in DNA: TGTGCCAGTAGTACGGGCAGCCAAAACATTCAGTACTTC. Its protein is CASSTGSQNIQYF.

In its sample, this clonotype was seen many times. V gene TRBV7-3 combines with J gene TRBJ2-1; 10 bases match TRBD2. This CDR3 region has 15 residues. Germline-derived CDR1 and CDR2 are SGHTA and FQGTGA. V shed 1 base, J shed 5 bases, and the junction held 2 bases outside the gene matches. CDR3 residues: CASSLKAGGNNEQFF. The CDR3, as DNA: TGTGCCAGCAGCTTAAAAGCGGGAGGGAACAATGAGCAGTTCTTC.

The chain links TRBV27 to TRBJ2-7, with D perhaps matching TRBD2 (6 bases). Germline assignment: CDR1 MNHEY and CDR2 SMNVEV (reference sequence). Deletions cut 2 bases from V and 2 bases from J, with 10 bases between. The CDR3 consists of 14 residues. The CDR3 protein is CASSLLANTYEQYF. The CDR3 DNA reads TGTGCCAGCAGTTTACTAGCGAACACCTACGAGCAGTACTTC.

The table lists this clonotype with a few counts. The V and J genes are TRBV5-4 and TRBJ2-7, with TRBD2 matching 8 bases. This CDR3 has 15 residues. CDR1 SGHNT and CDR2 YYREEE come from the germline V gene (reference sequence). V trimming: 2 bases; J trimming: 0 bases; junction bases outside the gene matches: 4. The DNA for the CDR3 is TGTGCCAGCAGCTTCAAGCGGGAGCGCTCCTACGAGCAGTACTTC. It specifies CASSFKRERSYEQYF.

This clonotype was seen many times. This chain joins TRBV28 and TRBJ2-1; tentatively, D is TRBD1 or TRBD2 (6 bases each). V was trimmed by 6 bases and J by 0 bases, leaving 15 bases between them. The CDR3 has 16 amino acids. Germline V CDR1 and CDR2: MDHEN, SYDVKM. CDR3 nucleotides: TGTGCCAGCAGCCCGTGGGGGGCAAGCTCCTACAATGAGCAGTTCTTC. Translating it yields CASSPWGASSYNEQFF.

J is TRBJ2-1 and V is TRBV29-1; 8 bases fit TRBD1. This CDR3 is 13 amino acids long. Germline CDR1 is SQVTM and CDR2 is ANQGSEA. Trimming cost V 7 bases and J 2 bases; bases outside gene matches: 4. The CDR3 is CSGGTGTYNEQFF. CDR3 DNA sequence: TGCAGCGGTGGGACAGGCACCTACAATGAGCAGTTCTTC.

The V call is TRBV15, the J call TRBJ2-1; TRBD1 agrees at 8 bases. This CDR3 contains 15 residues. The trim removed 7 bases at V and 3 bases at J, leaving 8 bases unmatched. CDR1 and CDR2 (germline): LNHNV, YYDKDF (reference sequence). The CDR3 spells CATTLTGGGYNEQFF. As DNA, the CDR3 is TGTGCCACCACCCTAACAGGGGGAGGCTACAATGAGCAGTTCTTC.

This clonotype was observed a handful of times. This chain uses TRBV20-1 with TRBJ2-7; 8 bases align to TRBD2. Trimming at V came to 0 bases and at J to 7 bases, leaving 11 bases not matched to a gene. Germline V lookup: CDR1 DFQATT, CDR2 SNEGSKA (reference sequence). The CDR3 is made up of 15 amino acids. The CDR3 here is CSARDDPGGPGEQYF. The DNA for the CDR3 is TGCAGTGCTAGAGATGACCCGGGAGGGCCGGGAGAGCAGTACTTC.

This clonotype has only a few counts. The rearrangement links TRBV29-1 to TRBJ2-1; D may be TRBD2 (6 bases). Germline loops: CDR1 SQVTM, CDR2 ANQGSEA. The germline V and J ends were trimmed by 5 bases and 7 bases, with 9 bases remaining between them. CDR3 length: 11 amino acids. CDR3: CSVKSGNEQFF. For the CDR3, the DNA is TGCAGCGTTAAAAGCGGGAATGAGCAGTTCTTC.

J is TRBJ2-1 and V is TRBV20-1; 12 bases fit TRBD2. With V trimmed by 6 bases and J by 5 bases, 8 bases remained unmatched. The CDR3 extends over 15 amino acids. Germline V gene data show CDR1 as DFQATT and CDR2 as SNEGSKA (reference sequence). The CDR3 sequence: CSALGGLAGNNEQFF. The CDR3 DNA reads TGCAGTGCATTGGGAGGACTAGCGGGAAACAATGAGCAGTTCTTC.

This chain connects TRBV27 to TRBJ1-5; TRBD1 is a possible D gene (6 bases). The V gene lost 7 bases and the J gene lost 3 bases, with 13 bases spanning the gap. The CDR3 has 14 residues. CDR1 is MNHEY and CDR2 is SMNVEV in the germline V gene (reference sequence). The CDR3 protein is CASKSQGSNQPQHF. In nucleotides, the CDR3 is TGTGCCAGCAAATCCCAGGGGTCCAATCAGCCCCAGCATTTT.

The sample holds many counts of this clonotype. The V call is TRBV20-1, the J call TRBJ1-1, with a tentative D call TRBD1 (5 bases). CDR1 is DFQATT, CDR2 SNEGSKA, per germline (reference sequence). V lost 0 bases to trimming and J lost 1 base, with 9 bases between them. The CDR3 is 14 amino acids. Written as DNA, the CDR3 is TGCAGTGCTAGAGATCCGGGGGGGAACACTGAAGCTTTCTTT. Translation gives CSARDPGGNTEAFF.

The chain couples TRBV6-2 or TRBV6-3 to TRBJ2-7; D perhaps matches TRBD1 (5 bases). The CDR3 is 14 residues long. Germline V gene data show CDR1 as MNHEY and CDR2 as SVGEGT. Deletions cut 6 bases from V and 5 bases from J, with 17 bases between. CDR3 DNA sequence: TGTGCCAGCAGCGCTCGACAGACTCGCCACGAGCAGTACTTC. The encoded protein is CASSARQTRHEQYF.

The chain recombines TRBV20-1 with TRBJ2-1, with 13 bases matching TRBD2. Germline V gene data show CDR1 as DFQATT and CDR2 as SNEGSKA (reference sequence). V was clipped by 0 bases and J by 10 bases; unmatched bases: 12. CDR3 length: 17 residues. CDR3 region: CSARDPLAGGPGREQFF. For the CDR3, the DNA is TGCAGTGCTAGAGATCCACTAGCGGGAGGGCCGGGCAGGGAGCAGTTCTTC.

The rearrangement uses TRBV6-1 and TRBJ2-7, with D possibly called TRBD1 or TRBD2 (5 bases each). Germline V CDR1 and CDR2: MNHNS, SASEGT. This CDR3 is built from 14 residues. V lost 5 bases and J lost 7, with 18 bases in between. For the CDR3, the DNA is TGTGCCAGCAGTTCGGGGACGAAAAGAGAGGAGCAGTACTTC. It translates to CASSSGTKREEQYF.

This clonotype was recorded many times. The V gene is TRBV7-9, the J gene TRBJ2-7; 10 bases are a match to TRBD2. The CDR3 runs 16 residues. From germline, CDR1 is SEHNR and CDR2 FQNEAQ (reference sequence). Germline trimming cut 5 bases from V and 4 bases from J; bases unmatched to any gene: 11. The CDR3 coding sequence is TGTGCCAGCAGCCCTTCCGGGGGACTAGCGACTTACGAGCAGTACTTC. Translation gives CASSPSGGLATYEQYF.

At least ten counts were recorded for this clonotype. Here the CDR3 reads CASSLGRDYGYTF. The CDR3 DNA sequence: TGTGCCAGCAGCTTAGGACGCGACTATGGCTACACCTTC. The chain is built from TRBV13 and TRBJ1-2; no reliable D call. The CDR3 is made up of 13 amino acids. Germline CDR1 and CDR2: PRHDT and FYEKMQ (reference sequence). Deletions cut 0 bases from V and 3 bases from J, with 5 bases between.